The following is a TCR beta chain sequence with its context. This record comes from a study of blood T cell repertoires in COVID-19. Per the original data handling: Quantification of nucleated cells was approximated via reference gene primer amplification. The repertoire was sequenced with immunoSEQ multiplex PCR; TCRdb's copy has only in-frame clones and lacks some. Clonal size and the V and J genes are those of that table, whereas D and trimming came from the DNA. The sample gives hundreds of thousands of clones, around 85% of which show up once; more than 2% is in the top ten. The V and J ends lost 0 bases and 8 bases respectively, with 13 bases between them. The CDR3 covers 13 residues. Germline V gene data show CDR1 as GTSNPN and CDR2 as SVGIG (reference sequence). The cohort comprised adults aged about 18 to 90 years residing in around 25 US areas. For recovered donors of Cohort 3, there were two negative PCRs, clearance, or symptom resolution.

Sequenced input: PBMCs or T cells enriched from blood (not recorded which). The chain couples TRBV30 to TRBJ1-1; D might be TRBD1 (5 bases). This TCR derives from a young man who had recovered from COVID-19. CDR3 loop: CAWSVLGPAEAFF. CDR3 DNA: TGTGCCTGGAGTGTTTTGGGGCCGGCGGAAGCTTTCTTT.